What follows describes a single TCR beta chain. This record comes from a study of CD8 T cells in Susac syndrome. Reverse transcription used roughly 0.5 to 1 ug RNA and random hexamers. TCRdb processed the immunoSEQ multiplex PCR reads anew with MiXCR; each CDR3 protein has one entry. The table shows 140,000 to 150,000 distinct CDR3 sequences, with around 95% occurring only once. TEMRA cells were FACS-enriched, with CD8+ and CD4+ T cells isolated negatively. The source of this sequence is a human donor with multiple sclerosis. The sample taken for sequencing was CD4+ T cells from PBMCs.

Here the CDR3 reads CSARVKGPYEQYF. Here the CDR3 DNA reads TGCAGTGCTAGAGTCAAGGGCCCCTACGAGCAGTACTTC. The V gene is TRBV20-1, the J gene TRBJ2-7, with no clear D. The CDR3 has 13 amino acids. Germline-derived CDR1 and CDR2 are DFQATT and SNEGSKA (reference sequence). Trimming shortened V by 1 base and J by 2 bases, and 9 bases separated the two germline ends.